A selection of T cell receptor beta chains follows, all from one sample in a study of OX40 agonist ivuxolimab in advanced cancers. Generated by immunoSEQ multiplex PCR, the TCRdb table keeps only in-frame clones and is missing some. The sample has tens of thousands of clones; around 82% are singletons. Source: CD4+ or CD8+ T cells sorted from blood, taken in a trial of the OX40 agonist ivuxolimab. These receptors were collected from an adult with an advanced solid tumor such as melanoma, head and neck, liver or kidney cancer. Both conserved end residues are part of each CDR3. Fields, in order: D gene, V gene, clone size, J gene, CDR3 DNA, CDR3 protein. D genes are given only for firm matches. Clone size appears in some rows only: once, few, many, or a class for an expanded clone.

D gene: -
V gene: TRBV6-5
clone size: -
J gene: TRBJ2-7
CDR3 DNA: TGTGCCAGCAGTTACGGGACGATATCCTACGAGCAGTACTTC
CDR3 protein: CASSYGTISYEQYF

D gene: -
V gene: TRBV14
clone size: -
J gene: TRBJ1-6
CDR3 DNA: TGTGCCAGCAGCTCTAAAGTGGGACCGAGCTCCTATAATTCACCCCTCCACTTT
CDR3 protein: CASSSKVGPSSYNSPLHF

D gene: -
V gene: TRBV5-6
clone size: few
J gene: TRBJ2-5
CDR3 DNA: TGTGCCAGCAGCCCAACAGGAGCTACACAAGAGACCCAGTACTTC
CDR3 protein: CASSPTGATQETQYF

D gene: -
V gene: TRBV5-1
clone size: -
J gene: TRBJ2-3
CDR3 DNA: TGCGCCAGCAGCTTCGGCTCTAGCGGCACAGATACGCAGTATTTT
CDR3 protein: CASSFGSSGTDTQYF

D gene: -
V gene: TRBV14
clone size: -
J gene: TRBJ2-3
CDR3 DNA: TGTGCCAGCAGCCAAGGACGATCACGACCGACAGATACGCAGTATTTT
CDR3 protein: CASSQGRSRPTDTQYF

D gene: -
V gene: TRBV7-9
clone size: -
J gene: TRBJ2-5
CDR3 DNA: TGTGCCAGCAGCCCCGAGGGGGGCGAGACCCAGTACTTC
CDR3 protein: CASSPEGGETQYF

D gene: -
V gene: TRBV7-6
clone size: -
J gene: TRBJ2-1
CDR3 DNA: TGTGCCAGCAGTCCCACTGCAAGCTCCTACAATGAGCAGTTCTTC
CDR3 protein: CASSPTASSYNEQFF

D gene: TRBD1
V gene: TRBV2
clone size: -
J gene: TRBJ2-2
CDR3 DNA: TGTGCCAGCAGCCGGGACAGAAACACCGGGGAGCTGTTTTTT
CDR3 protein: CASSRDRNTGELFF

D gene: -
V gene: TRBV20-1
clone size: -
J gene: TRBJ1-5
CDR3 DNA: TGCAGTGCTAGCGGTGGGCAGGGTCAGCATTTT
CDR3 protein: CSASGGQGQHF

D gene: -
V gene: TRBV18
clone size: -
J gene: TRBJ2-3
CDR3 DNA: TGTGCCAGCTCACGGGCCAGTCTCACAGATACGCAGTATTTT
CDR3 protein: CASSRASLTDTQYF

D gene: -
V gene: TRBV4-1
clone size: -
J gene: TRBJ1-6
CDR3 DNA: TGCGCCAGCAGCCCGAGAGTCGGGATCGCAGTCAATTCACCCCTCCACTTT
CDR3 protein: CASSPRVGIAVNSPLHF

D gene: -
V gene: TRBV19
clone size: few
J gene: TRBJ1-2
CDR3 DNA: TGTGCCAGTAGCCGCCGGGACACCGATGGCTACACCTTC
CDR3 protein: CASSRRDTDGYTF

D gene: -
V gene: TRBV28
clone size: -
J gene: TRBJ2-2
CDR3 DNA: TGTGCCAGCAGGGCTGCGAACACCGGGGAGCTGTTTTTT
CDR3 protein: CASRAANTGELFF

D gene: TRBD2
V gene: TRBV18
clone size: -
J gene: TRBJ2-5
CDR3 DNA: TGTGCCAGCACCGCGCGCGGGGGATCCCAAGAGACCCAGTACTTC
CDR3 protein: CASTARGGSQETQYF

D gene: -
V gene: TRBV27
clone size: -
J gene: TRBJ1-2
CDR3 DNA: TGTGCCAGCAGTTTAGAGGCAGCACCCTATAACTATGGCTACACCTTC
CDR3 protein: CASSLEAAPYNYGYTF

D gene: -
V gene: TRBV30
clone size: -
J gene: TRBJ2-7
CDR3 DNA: TGTGCCCTTTCCTGGGAAAACTACGAGCAGTACTTC
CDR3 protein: CALSWENYEQYF

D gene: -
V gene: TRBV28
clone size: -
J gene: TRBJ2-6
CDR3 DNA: TGTGCCAGCAGTCCCCGGCACTCTGGGGCCAACGTCCTGACTTTC
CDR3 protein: CASSPRHSGANVLTF

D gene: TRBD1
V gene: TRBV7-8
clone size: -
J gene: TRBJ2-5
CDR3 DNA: TGTGCCAGCAGCTTAAGAGGGGGGACAGGGCTCCAAGAGACCCAGTACTTC
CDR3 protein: CASSLRGGTGLQETQYF

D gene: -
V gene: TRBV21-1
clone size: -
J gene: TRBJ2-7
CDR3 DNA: TGTGCCAGCAGCAGGGGGGACAGGGTCGACGAGCAGTACTTC
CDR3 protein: CASSRGDRVDEQYF

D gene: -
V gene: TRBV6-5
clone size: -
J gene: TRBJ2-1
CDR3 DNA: TGTGCCAGCAAAGAGCTAGATGAGCAGTTCTTC
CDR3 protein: CASKELDEQFF

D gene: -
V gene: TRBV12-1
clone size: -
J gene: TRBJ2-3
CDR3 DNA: TGTGCCAGCAGCTCTTTTGCAGATACGCAGTATTTT
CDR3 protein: CASSSFADTQYF

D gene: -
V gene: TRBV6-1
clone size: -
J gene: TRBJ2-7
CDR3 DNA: TGTGCCAGCAGTGAAGCGCTTCGGGGCTACGAGCAGTACTTC
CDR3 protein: CASSEALRGYEQYF

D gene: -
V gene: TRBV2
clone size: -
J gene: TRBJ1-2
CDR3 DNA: TGTGCCAGCAGTGATTCCAATTTCGGCTATGGCTACACCTTC
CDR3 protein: CASSDSNFGYGYTF

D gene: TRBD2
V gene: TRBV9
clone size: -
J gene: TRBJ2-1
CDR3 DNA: TGTGCCAGCAGCCCCAGCGGGGGGGAGAACAATGAGCAGTTCTTC
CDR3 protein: CASSPSGGENNEQFF

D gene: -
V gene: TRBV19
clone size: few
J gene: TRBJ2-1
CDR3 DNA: TGTGCCAGTAGTACAAGGGACTTTCACAATGAGCAGTTCTTC
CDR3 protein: CASSTRDFHNEQFF

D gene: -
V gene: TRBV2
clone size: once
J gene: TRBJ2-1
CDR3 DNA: TGTGCCAGCAGTGAGGACGGGAGCTCCTACAATGAGCAGTTCTTC
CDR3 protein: CASSEDGSSYNEQFF

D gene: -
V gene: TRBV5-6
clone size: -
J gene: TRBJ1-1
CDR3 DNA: TGTGCCAGCAGCCAGGACATCGGTCCTGAAGCTTTCTTT
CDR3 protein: CASSQDIGPEAFF

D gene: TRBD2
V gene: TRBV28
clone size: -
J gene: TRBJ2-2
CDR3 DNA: TGTGCCAGCAGCAGAAGCGGGAGTAGCACCGGGGAGCTGTTTTTT
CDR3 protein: CASSRSGSSTGELFF

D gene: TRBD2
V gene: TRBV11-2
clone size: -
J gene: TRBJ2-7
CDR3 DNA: TGTGCCAGCAGCCCGGCGGGGGGTCAATACGAGCAGTACTTC
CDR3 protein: CASSPAGGQYEQYF

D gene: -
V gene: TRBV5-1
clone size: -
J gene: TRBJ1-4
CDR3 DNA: TGCGCCAGCAGCCCCGGAGCCGTACGGGGGGATGAAAAACTGTTTTTT
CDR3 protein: CASSPGAVRGDEKLFF

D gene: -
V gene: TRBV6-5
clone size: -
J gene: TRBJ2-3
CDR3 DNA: TGTGCCAGCAGTTACTCCTTAGGGGGTGGTACAGATACGCAGTATTTT
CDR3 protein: CASSYSLGGGTDTQYF

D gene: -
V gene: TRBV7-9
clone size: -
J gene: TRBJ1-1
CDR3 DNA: TGTGCCAGCAGCGTCGATAGCGGTGTTAAAACTGAAGCTTTCTTT
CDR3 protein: CASSVDSGVKTEAFF

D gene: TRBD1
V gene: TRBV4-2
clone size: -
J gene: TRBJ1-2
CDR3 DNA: TGTGCCAGCAGCCAATCGGACAGGGCTAACTATGGCTACACCTTC
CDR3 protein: CASSQSDRANYGYTF

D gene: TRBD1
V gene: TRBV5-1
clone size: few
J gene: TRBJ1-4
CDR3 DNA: TGCGCCAGCAGCTTAGGGACAGGGGGTGAAAAACTGTTTTTT
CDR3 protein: CASSLGTGGEKLFF

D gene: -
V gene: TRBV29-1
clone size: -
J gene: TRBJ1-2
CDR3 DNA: TGCAGCGCCGGGATAGCGTATGGCTACACCTTC
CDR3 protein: CSAGIAYGYTF

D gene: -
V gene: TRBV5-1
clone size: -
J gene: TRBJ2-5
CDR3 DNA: TGCGCCAGCAGCACAGGGTTTGGAGAGACCCAGTACTTC
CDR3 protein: CASSTGFGETQYF

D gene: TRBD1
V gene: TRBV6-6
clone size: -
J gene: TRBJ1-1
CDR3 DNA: TGTGCCAGCACCTCAGGGGGCTGGGAAGCTTTCTTT
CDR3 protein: CASTSGGWEAFF

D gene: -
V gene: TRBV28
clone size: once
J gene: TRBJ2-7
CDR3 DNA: TGTGCCAGCAGCCAGACAGGACCCTACGAGCAGTACTTC
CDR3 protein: CASSQTGPYEQYF

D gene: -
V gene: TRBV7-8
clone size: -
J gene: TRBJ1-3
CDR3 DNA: TGTGCCAGCAGCTTAGCGATGGTGGGGTCATCTGGAAACACCATATATTTT
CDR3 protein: CASSLAMVGSSGNTIYF

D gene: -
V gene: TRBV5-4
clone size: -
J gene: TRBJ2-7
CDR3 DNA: TGTGCCAGCAGCGACAAAATATTAGGGGATTTTTACTTC
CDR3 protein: CASSDKILGDFYF

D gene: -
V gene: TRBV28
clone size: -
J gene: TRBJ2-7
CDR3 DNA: TGTGCCAGCAGTTTAAAACCGTTCTACGAGCAGTACTTC
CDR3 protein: CASSLKPFYEQYF

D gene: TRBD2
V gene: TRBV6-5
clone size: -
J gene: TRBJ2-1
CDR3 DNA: TGTGCCAGCAGTTACCCTAGCGGGAGTTTCGATGAGCAGTTCTTC
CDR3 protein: CASSYPSGSFDEQFF